Following are 5 T cell receptor beta chains from one sample sequenced in a study of regulatory T cells in long-lasting Graves disease. Construction of TCR beta libraries relied on iRepertoire HTBI primers and on Arm-PCR targeting CDR3 regions. TCRdb independently ran MiXCR on the multiplex PCR reads; one entry per CDR3 protein. The sample holds more than 450,000 distinct CDR3 sequences; around 13% are singletons and the top ten take over 7%. Time point in this sample: newly diagnosed GD, antithyroid drugs for less than 3 months. RNA isolated from PBMCs was used to make the TCR library. These sequences were also reported in another study, on T cells in Graves' hyperthyroidism and ophthalmopathy.

The material sequenced was peripheral blood mononuclear cells (PBMCs), taken at new diagnosis, from a patient treated with antithyroid drugs. The receptors shown here come from a woman younger than 45 with Graves disease.

This clonotype was found many times. The chain uses TRBV28 and TRBJ1-3; D is unclear. V was pared by 5 bases and J by 5 bases, with 10 bases between. This CDR3 region has 13 residues. Germline values: CDR1 MDHEN, CDR2 SYDVKM. CDR3 sequence (DNA): TGTGCCAGCAGTCTCATGATAAGAAACACCATATATTTT. This gives the protein CASSLMIRNTIYF.

A few counts support this clonotype. The V call is TRBV5-1, the J call TRBJ2-7; the D is unclear. CDR1 is SGHRS, CDR2 YFSETQ, per germline. V shed 0 bases and J shed 2 bases, with 9 bases lying between them. The CDR3 extends over 14 amino acids. The CDR3: CASSLEAITYEQYF. In nucleotides, the CDR3 is TGCGCCAGCAGCTTGGAAGCCATAACCTACGAGCAGTACTTC.

About this clonotype itself: This may arise from a read error, as a much more abundant clone is one base away. J is TRBJ2-5 and V is TRBV28; 11 nucleotides agree with TRBD1. The CDR3 has 15 residues. The germline V gene encodes CDR1 MDHEN and CDR2 SYDVKM. The CDR3 sequence is CASSLLGQGGETQHF. In DNA form, the CDR3 reads TGTGCCAGCAGTTTGCTGGGACAGGGGGGAGAGACCCAGCACTTC.

This clonotype turned up a few times. At one end the junction does not follow the germline gene, possibly because of a read error. The J gene is TRBJ2-2, the V gene TRBV6-2 or TRBV6-3; D uncertain. CDR3 length: 12 residues. Germline lookup yields CDR1 MNHEY and CDR2 SVGEGT. This CDR3 reads CASTQRRNLPIF. The CDR3 DNA follows: TGTGCCAGCACCCAACGCAGAAACCTACCCATTTTT.

This clonotype was counted ten times or more. The chain has TRBV7-9 and TRBJ2-5, with a weak D call TRBD1 (5 bases). The CDR3 length is 16 residues. CDR1 is SEHNR and CDR2 is FQNEAQ in the germline V gene (reference sequence). V lost 3 bases and J 5 bases, leaving 19 bases between the germline ends. The CDR3 here is CASSFRLTPGSETQYF. Written as DNA, the CDR3 is TGTGCCAGCAGCTTTAGGTTGACCCCAGGGTCTGAGACCCAGTACTTC.